Listed here are 11 T cell receptor beta chains from one sample, sequenced in a study of cytomegalovirus exposure and HLA in healthy donors. In the PCR, 60 Vbeta and 13 Jbeta primers were used. Here immunoSEQ multiplex PCR was the method, and the copy in TCRdb shows in-frame clones only, minus some. The sample records under 140,000 clones, more than 65% being singletons. Sequencing input: PBMCs. Receptors originate from a man aged 30 to 45 in good health and CMV-seropositive.

The V call is TRBV11-2, the J call TRBJ1-2; 7 nucleotides align to TRBD1. CDR3 length: 15 amino acids. J was trimmed by 7 bases and V by 3 bases; bases with no gene match: 11. Germline V gene lookup returns CDR1 SGHAT and CDR2 FQNNGV. The CDR3 protein is CASSFTTGIAGGYTF. The CDR3 DNA is TGTGCCAGCAGCTTTACGACAGGGATAGCTGGTGGCTACACCTTC.

This chain connects TRBV5-1 to TRBJ2-2, with 11 bases fitting TRBD2. The CDR3 is made up of 16 amino acids. Per the germline V gene, CDR1 is SGHRS and CDR2 is YFSETQ. The ends lost 2 bases at V and 5 bases at J; junction bases unmatched: 5. CDR3 loop: CASSFAPSGGTGELFF. Here the CDR3 DNA reads TGCGCCAGCAGCTTCGCGCCTAGCGGGGGGACCGGGGAGCTGTTTTTT. The whole variable domain, filled in from reference TRBV5-1 and TRBJ2-2, reads KAGVTQTPRYLIKTRGQQVTLSCSPISGHRSVSWYQQTPGQGLQFLFEYFSETQRNKGNFPGRFSGRQFSNSRSEMNVSTLELGDSALYLCASSFAPSGGTGELFFGEGSRLTVL.

This clone has just a few counts. V is TRBV30 and J is TRBJ2-2; D unclear. The CDR3 covers 11 residues. Per germline, CDR1 GTSNPN and CDR2 SVGIG (reference sequence). The V and J ends lost 1 base and 7 bases respectively, with 4 bases between them. CDR3 sequence (DNA): TGTGCCTGGAGTGGGAGCGGGGAGCTGTTTTTT. Amino acids: CAWSGSGELFF.

The chain is built from TRBV28 and TRBJ2-1; 7 bases fit TRBD1. Germline assignment: CDR1 MDHEN and CDR2 SYDVKM. The CDR3 extends over 14 amino acids. J gave up 0 bases and V 6 bases, and 2 bases lay outside the gene matches. Written as DNA, the CDR3 is TGTGCCAGCAGGACAGGGTACTCCTACAATGAGCAGTTCTTC. Its translation: CASRTGYSYNEQFF.

The V gene is TRBV7-9, the J gene TRBJ1-3; 7 bases agree with TRBD1. Looked up from germline, CDR1 is SEHNR and CDR2 is FQNEAQ (reference sequence). Losses at the gene ends were 5 bases for V and 2 bases for J; bases not matched to a gene: 6. The CDR3 spans 15 residues. The CDR3 nucleotides are TGTGCCAGCAGCCCGTTTACAGGGGCTGGAAACACCATATATTTT. Translation: CASSPFTGAGNTIYF.

The chain couples TRBV7-9 to TRBJ2-7; 12 bases are a match to TRBD2. Germline-derived CDR1 and CDR2 are SEHNR and FQNEAQ (reference sequence). The CDR3 length is 19 residues. J was trimmed by 0 bases and V by 5 bases; bases with no gene match: 14. CDR3 DNA sequence: TGTGCCAGCAGCCCCAGCCGATCCGGGACTAGCGGGTCCTCCTACGAGCAGTACTTC. Protein: CASSPSRSGTSGSSYEQYF.

The chain uses TRBV4-1 and TRBJ1-4, with D unresolved. The CDR3 length is 12 residues. V lost 8 bases and J 6 bases, leaving 10 bases between the germline ends. Germline loops: CDR1 MGHRA, CDR2 YSYEKL. The CDR3 nucleotides are TGCGCCAGCCGAGACAATTATGAAAAACTGTTTTTT. Protein: CASRDNYEKLFF.

The chain employs TRBV6-5 and TRBJ1-1; perhaps TRBD1 as D (5 bases). The CDR3 runs 14 residues. The germline V and J ends were trimmed by 7 bases and 4 bases, with 16 bases remaining between them. Germline lookup yields CDR1 MNHEY and CDR2 SVGAGI. Written as DNA, the CDR3 is TGTGCCAGCACCTTAGACACCGGGGGCACTGAAGCTTTCTTT. Translation: CASTLDTGGTEAFF.

The chain combines TRBV2 with TRBJ2-2, with D perhaps matching TRBD1 (7 bases). V lost 8 bases and J 1 base, leaving 11 bases between the germline ends. The CDR3 length is 14 residues. Germline V gives CDR1 SNHLY, CDR2 FYNNEI. The CDR3 bases are TGTGCCAGCCGACAGGGAGGGAACACCGGGGAGCTGTTTTTT. This codes for CASRQGGNTGELFF.

V is TRBV7-2 and J is TRBJ1-6; D remains unclear. Trimming took off 2 bases at V and 3 bases at J, with 11 bases between the two ends. The CDR3 consists of 16 residues. Germline lookup yields CDR1 SGHTA and CDR2 FQGNSA. The DNA for the CDR3 is TGTGCCAGCAGCTTACGAGCTCATAGCTATAATTCACCCCTCCACTTT. Protein: CASSLRAHSYNSPLHF.

The chain has TRBV9 and TRBJ2-1; D gene ambiguous. Per germline, CDR1 SGDLS and CDR2 YYNGEE. This CDR3 spans 13 amino acids. V dropped 0 bases and J dropped 6 bases, with 7 bases sitting between them. CDR3 loop: CASSVALANEQFF. CDR3 nucleotides: TGTGCCAGCAGCGTAGCGCTGGCCAATGAGCAGTTCTTC.